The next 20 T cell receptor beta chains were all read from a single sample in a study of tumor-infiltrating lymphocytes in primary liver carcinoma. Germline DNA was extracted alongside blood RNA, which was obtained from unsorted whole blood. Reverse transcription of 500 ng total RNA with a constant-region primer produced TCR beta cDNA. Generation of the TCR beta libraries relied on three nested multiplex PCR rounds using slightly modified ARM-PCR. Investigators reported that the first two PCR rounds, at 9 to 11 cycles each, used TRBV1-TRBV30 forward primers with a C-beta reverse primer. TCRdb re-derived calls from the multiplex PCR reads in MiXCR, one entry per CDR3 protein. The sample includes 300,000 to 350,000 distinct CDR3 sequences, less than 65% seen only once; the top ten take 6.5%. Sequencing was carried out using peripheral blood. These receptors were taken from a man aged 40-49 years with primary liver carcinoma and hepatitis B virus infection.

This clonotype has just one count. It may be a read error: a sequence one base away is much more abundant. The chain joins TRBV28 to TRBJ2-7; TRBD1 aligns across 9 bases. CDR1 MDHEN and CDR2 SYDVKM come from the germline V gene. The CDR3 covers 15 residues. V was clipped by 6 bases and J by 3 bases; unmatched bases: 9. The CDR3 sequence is CASSRQGGAGYEQYF. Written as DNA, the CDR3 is TGTGCCAGCAGCAGACAGGGGGGAGCTGGCTACGAGCAGTACTTC.

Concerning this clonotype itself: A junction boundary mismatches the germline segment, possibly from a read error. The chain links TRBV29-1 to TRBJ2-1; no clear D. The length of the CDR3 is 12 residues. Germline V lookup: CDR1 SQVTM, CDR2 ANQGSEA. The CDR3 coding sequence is TGCAGCGTTGGTACAGCTTACAATGGGCAGTTCTTC. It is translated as CSVGTAYNGQFF.

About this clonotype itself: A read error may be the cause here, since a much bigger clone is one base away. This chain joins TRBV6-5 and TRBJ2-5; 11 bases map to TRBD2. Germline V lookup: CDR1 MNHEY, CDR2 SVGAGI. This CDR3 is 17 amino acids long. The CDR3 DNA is TGTGTCAGCAGTTACTCTTTTAGCGGGAGGGCCTTAGAGACCCAGTACTTC. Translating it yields CVSSYSFSGRALETQYF.

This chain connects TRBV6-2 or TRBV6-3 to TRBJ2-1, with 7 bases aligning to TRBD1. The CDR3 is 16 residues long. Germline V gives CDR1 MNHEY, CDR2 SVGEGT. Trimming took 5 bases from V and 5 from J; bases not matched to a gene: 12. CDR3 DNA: TGTGCCAGCAGTAACGACAGGGACATTACACACAATGAGCAGTTCTTC. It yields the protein CASSNDRDITHNEQFF.

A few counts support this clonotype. The CDR3 DNA sequence: TGTGCCAGCAGTTTAGGCTCTCAGTCGGGGGCGCATGAGCAGTTCTTC. Its protein product is CASSLGSQSGAHEQFF. The rearrangement uses TRBV28 and TRBJ2-1; D tentatively reads TRBD1 or TRBD2 (6 bases each). Trimming took 2 bases from V and 8 from J, leaving 19 bases between them. This CDR3 has 16 amino acids. Looked up from germline, CDR1 is MDHEN and CDR2 is SYDVKM.

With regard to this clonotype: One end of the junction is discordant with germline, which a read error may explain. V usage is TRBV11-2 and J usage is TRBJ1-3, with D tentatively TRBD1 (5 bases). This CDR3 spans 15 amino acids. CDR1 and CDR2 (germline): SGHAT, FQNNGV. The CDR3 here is CGSSSIGGSGNTIYF. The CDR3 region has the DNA TGTGGCAGCAGCTCCATCGGGGGCTCTGGAAACACCATATATTTT.

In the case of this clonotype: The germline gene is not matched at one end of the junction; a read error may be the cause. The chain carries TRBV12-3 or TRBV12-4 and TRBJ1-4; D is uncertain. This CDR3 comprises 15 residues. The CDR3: CASSPEFQNNEKLCF. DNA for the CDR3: TGTGCCAGCAGCCCAGAGTTTCAAAATAATGAAAAACTGTGTTTT.

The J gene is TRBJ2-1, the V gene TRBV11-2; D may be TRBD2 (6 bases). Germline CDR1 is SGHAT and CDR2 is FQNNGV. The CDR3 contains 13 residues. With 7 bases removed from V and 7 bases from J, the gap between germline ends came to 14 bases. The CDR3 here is CASTPLAGNEQFF. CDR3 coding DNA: TGTGCCAGCACTCCCCTGGCGGGGAATGAGCAGTTCTTC.

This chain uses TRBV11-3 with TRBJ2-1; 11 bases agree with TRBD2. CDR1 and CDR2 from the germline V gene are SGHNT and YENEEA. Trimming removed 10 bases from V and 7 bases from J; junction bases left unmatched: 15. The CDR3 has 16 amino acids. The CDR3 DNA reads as TGTGCCAACAGATTGTCTTCGACTAGCGGGATGAATGAGCAGTTCTTC. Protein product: CANRLSSTSGMNEQFF.

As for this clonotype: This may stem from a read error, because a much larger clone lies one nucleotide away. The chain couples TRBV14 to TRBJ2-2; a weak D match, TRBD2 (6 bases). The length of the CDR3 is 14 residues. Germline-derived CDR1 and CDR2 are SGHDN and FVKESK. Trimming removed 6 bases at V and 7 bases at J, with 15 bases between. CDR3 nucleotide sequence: TGTGCCAGCAGTCTAAGGGGAGGTAACGGGGAGCTGTTTTTT. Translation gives CASSLRGGNGELFF. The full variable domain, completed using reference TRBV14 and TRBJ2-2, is EAGVTQFPSHSVIEKGQTVTLRCDPISGHDNLYWYRRVMGKEIKFLLHFVKESKQDESGMPNNRFLAERTGGTYSTLKVQPAELEDSGVYFCASSLRGGNGELFFGEGSRLTVL.

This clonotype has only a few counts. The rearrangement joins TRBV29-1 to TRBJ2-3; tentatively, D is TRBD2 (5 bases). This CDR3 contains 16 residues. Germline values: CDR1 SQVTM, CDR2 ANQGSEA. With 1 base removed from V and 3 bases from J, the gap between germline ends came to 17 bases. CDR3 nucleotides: TGCAGCGTTGAAGCCCCTGTGGGGAGAGCAACAGATACGCAGTATTTT. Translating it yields CSVEAPVGRATDTQYF.

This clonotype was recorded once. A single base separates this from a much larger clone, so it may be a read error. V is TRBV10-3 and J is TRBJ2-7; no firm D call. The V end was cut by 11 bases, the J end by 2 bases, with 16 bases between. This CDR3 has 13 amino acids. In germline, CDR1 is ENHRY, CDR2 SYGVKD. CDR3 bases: TGTGCCGCCTGTAACAGCACGACCTACGAGCAGTACTTC. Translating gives CAACNSTTYEQYF.

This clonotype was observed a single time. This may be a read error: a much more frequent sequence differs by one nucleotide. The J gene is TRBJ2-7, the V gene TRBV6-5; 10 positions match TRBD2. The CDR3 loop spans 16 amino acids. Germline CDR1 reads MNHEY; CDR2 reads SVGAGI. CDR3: CANSYRGGLAVYEQYF. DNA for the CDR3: TGTGCCAACAGTTACCGCGGAGGACTAGCGGTCTACGAGCAGTACTTC.

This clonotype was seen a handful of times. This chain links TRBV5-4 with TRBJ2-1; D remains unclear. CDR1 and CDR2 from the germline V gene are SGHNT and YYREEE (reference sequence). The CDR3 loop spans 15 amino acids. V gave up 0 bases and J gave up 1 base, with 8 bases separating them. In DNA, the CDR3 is TGTGCCAGCAGCTTGGAACAGAAGTCCTACAATGAGCAGTTCTTC. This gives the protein CASSLEQKSYNEQFF.

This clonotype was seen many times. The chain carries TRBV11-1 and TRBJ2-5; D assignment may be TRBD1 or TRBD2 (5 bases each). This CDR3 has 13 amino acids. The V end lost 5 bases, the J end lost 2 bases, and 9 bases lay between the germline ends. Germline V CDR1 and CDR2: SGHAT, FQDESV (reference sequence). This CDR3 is CASSRGQQETQYF. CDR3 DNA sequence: TGTGCCAGCAGCCGGGGCCAACAAGAGACCCAGTACTTC.

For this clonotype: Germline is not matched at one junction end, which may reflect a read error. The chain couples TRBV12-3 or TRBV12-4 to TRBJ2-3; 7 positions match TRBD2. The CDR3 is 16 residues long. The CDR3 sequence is CANSLIAGDYTDTQYF. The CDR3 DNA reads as TGTGCCAACAGTTTGATTGCGGGAGACTACACAGATACGCAGTATTTT.

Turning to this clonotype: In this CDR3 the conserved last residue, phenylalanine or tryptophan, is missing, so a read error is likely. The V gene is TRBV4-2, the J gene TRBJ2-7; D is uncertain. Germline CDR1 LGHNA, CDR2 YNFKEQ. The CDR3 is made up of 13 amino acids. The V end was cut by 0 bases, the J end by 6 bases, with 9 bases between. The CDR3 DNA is TGTGCCAGCAGCCAAGACGCCGACTCCGAGCAGTACTTA. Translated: CASSQDADSEQYL.

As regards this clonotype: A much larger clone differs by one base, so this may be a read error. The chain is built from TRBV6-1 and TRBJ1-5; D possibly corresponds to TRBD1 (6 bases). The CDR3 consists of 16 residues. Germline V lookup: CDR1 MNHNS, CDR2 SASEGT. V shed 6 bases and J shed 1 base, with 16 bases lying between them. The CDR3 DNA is TGTGCCAGCAGAAGTTGGGGGCAGGAGAGCAATCAGCCCCAGCATTTT. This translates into CASRSWGQESNQPQHF.

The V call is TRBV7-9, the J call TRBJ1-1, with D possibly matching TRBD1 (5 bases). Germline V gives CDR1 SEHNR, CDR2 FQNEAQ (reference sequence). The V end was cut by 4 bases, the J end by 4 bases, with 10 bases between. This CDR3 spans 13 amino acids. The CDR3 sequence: CASSSAGITEAFF. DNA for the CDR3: TGTGCCAGCAGCTCGGCAGGGATCACTGAAGCTTTCTTT. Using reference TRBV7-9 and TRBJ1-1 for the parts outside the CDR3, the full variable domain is DTGVSQNPRHKITKRGQNVTFRCDPISEHNRLYWYRQTLGQGPEFLTYFQNEAQLEKSRLLSDRFSAERPKGSFSTLEIQRTEQGDSAMYLCASSSAGITEAFFGQGTRLTVV.

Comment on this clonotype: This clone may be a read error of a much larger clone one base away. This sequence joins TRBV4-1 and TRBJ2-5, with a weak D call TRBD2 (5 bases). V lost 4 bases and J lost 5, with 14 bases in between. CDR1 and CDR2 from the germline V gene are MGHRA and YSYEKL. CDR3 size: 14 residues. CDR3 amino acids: CASSRTLAGETQYF. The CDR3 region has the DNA TGCGCCAGCAGCCGAACTCTAGCAGGCGAGACCCAGTACTTC.